This is a list of T cell receptor beta chains from one sample in a study of blood T cells in healthy people across ages. TCRdb ran MiXCR on the 5' RACE reads and lists one entry per CDR3 protein. This sample yields about 780,000 distinct CDR3 sequences, of which 20% to 30% are seen a single time; around 3% belongs to the top ten. The same sample was also used in a study of T cells of mothers and their children.

The sequenced sample was blood. Every receptor here comes from a boy aged 10-17 years in good health. CDR3s include the opening cysteine and the closing phenylalanine or tryptophan. D genes are given only for firm matches. The size of a clone is reported for some rows only, either as once, few or many, or as a class for expanded clones.

j_gene	d_gene	v_gene	abundance	CDR3nt	CDR3aa
TRBJ2-5	-	TRBV15	few	TGTGCCACCAGCAGAGATCCGGCAGGGAGAGAGACCCAGTACTTC	CATSRDPAGRETQYF
TRBJ2-4	-	TRBV12-3/TRBV12-4	few	TGTGCCAGCAGGAGAGCAGGGCTAGCCAAAAACATTCAGTACTTC	CASRRAGLAKNIQYF
TRBJ2-7	TRBD1	TRBV6-1	-	TGTGCCAGCAGGGCCCCCCGAATGGACAGGGGTTACGAGCAGTACTTC	CASRAPRMDRGYEQYF
TRBJ2-1	TRBD2	TRBV3-1	-	TGTGCCAGCAGCCAGAGGACTAGCGGGGGGTCGGGTCCTTCCTTGCACAATGAGCAGTTCTTC	CASSQRTSGGSGPSLHNEQFF
TRBJ2-1	TRBD1	TRBV19	once	TGTGCCAGTAGATGGACAGGGGGCGCGGATGAGCAGTTCTTC	CASRWTGGADEQFF
TRBJ2-4	-	TRBV5-1	few	TGCGCCAGCGCTGAGAGGGGGGGTGAAAACATTCAGTACTTC	CASAERGGENIQYF
TRBJ2-5	-	TRBV20-1	-	TGCAGTGCTAGTCGCGTAGCCCAAGAGACCCAGTACTTC	CSASRVAQETQYF
TRBJ2-2	-	TRBV7-3	-	TGTGCCAGCAGCTCAGGAGGGCTCACCGGGGAGCTGTTTTTT	CASSSGGLTGELFF
TRBJ2-1	TRBD2	TRBV15	-	TGTGCCACCAGCGGCGGGGTAGCGGGGGCCAATGAGCAGTTCTTC	CATSGGVAGANEQFF
TRBJ1-4	TRBD1	TRBV5-4	few	TGTGCCAGCAGCTCACAGGGGGGTGAAAAACTGTTTTTT	CASSSQGGEKLFF
TRBJ2-1	-	TRBV6-5	few	TGTGCCAGCAGTTCGCTGACTGGACAAGGGGGGTACAATGAGCAGTTCTTC	CASSSLTGQGGYNEQFF
TRBJ2-3	-	TRBV18	few	TGTGCCAGCTCACCACGCTGGGACACTAGCACAGATACGCAGTATTTT	CASSPRWDTSTDTQYF
TRBJ1-5	-	TRBV3-1	few	TGTGCCAGCAGCCAGGACTTAAACCAGCCCCAGCATTTT	CASSQDLNQPQHF
TRBJ1-4	-	TRBV20-1	-	TGCAGTGCTAGAGAAGAAGGGAGAAGTAATGAAAAACTGTTTTTT	CSAREEGRSNEKLFF
TRBJ2-2	-	TRBV7-9	-	TGTGCCAGCAGCACAAAATCCGCCAACACCGGGGAGCTGTTTTTT	CASSTKSANTGELFF
TRBJ1-1	-	TRBV7-9	few	TGTGCCAGCACCCTGTTGATGGGGACCAGCACTGAAGCTTTCTTT	CASTLLMGTSTEAFF
TRBJ1-2	TRBD1	TRBV2	-	TGTGCCAGCAGTGATGGGGTTACAGGGGCAACGGGCTACACCTTC	CASSDGVTGATGYTF
TRBJ2-4	-	TRBV6-5	few	TGTGCCAGCAGTTACTCTCGGGGATATGGGGTGCGGTTAGCCAAAAACATTCAGTACTTC	CASSYSRGYGVRLAKNIQYF
TRBJ2-1	TRBD2	TRBV29-1	-	TGCAGTGTAGAACCCCAGGGGGGGCTAGCGGGGAGGCATGAGCAGTTCTTC	CSVEPQGGLAGRHEQFF
TRBJ2-5	TRBD2	TRBV3-1	-	TGTGCCAGCAGAGACCGGGGACTAGGGAAGGAGACCCAGTACTTC	CASRDRGLGKETQYF
TRBJ1-4	-	TRBV4-1	-	TGCGCCAGCAGCCAAGGGGCAGGGGCGGGAGAAAAACTGTTTTTT	CASSQGAGAGEKLFF
TRBJ2-1	-	TRBV5-1	few	TGCGCCAGCAGCTTTTCAGAGGGGGGCTATGAGCAGTTCTTC	CASSFSEGGYEQFF
TRBJ2-1	-	TRBV27	-	TGTGCCAGCAGTTTTGACAGGTCCTACAATGAGCAGTTCTTC	CASSFDRSYNEQFF
TRBJ2-5	-	TRBV7-3	few	TGTGCCAGCAGCTTAATCGGGGGAAAGACCCAGTACTTC	CASSLIGGKTQYF
TRBJ2-1	-	TRBV2	few	TGTGCCAGCAGTGAAGCTCAGGAGCCATACAATGAGCAGTTCTTC	CASSEAQEPYNEQFF
TRBJ2-1	TRBD2	TRBV11-2	few	TGTGCCAGCAGCCAGGTAGCGGGGGTCTGGAATGAGCAGTTCTTC	CASSQVAGVWNEQFF
TRBJ2-1	TRBD2	TRBV12-3/TRBV12-4	-	TGTGCCAGCAGGGGGGTGTTTAGCGGGGCCACCCACAATGAGCAGTTCTTC	CASRGVFSGATHNEQFF
TRBJ2-1	-	TRBV7-9	few	TGTGCCAGCAGCTTAACACCCCTAGACTACAATGAGCAGTTCTTC	CASSLTPLDYNEQFF
TRBJ2-3	TRBD2	TRBV28	-	TGTGCCAGCAGGTGGATAGGGCGGGGGGGAAAGACAGATACGCAGTATTTT	CASRWIGRGGKTDTQYF
TRBJ2-1	TRBD2	TRBV5-5	once	TGTGCCAGCAGCTTCGATACTAGCGGGAGACCCACTCCTCGGGTCGGTGAGCAGTTCTTC	CASSFDTSGRPTPRVGEQFF
TRBJ2-1	-	TRBV6-6	-	TGTGCCAGCAGTTACTCTGTCCTTGAGCAGTTCTTC	CASSYSVLEQFF
TRBJ2-7	-	TRBV25-1	few	TGTGCCAGCAGGACGGACTCCTACGAGCAGTACTTC	CASRTDSYEQYF
TRBJ2-4	TRBD2	TRBV4-1	-	TGCGCCAGCAGTTCGACTAGCGCGGGCGAAAACATTCAGTACTTC	CASSSTSAGENIQYF
TRBJ2-5	TRBD1	TRBV19	few	TGTGCCAGTGGGACAGGGGGGTATGAGACCCAGTACTTC	CASGTGGYETQYF
TRBJ2-3	-	TRBV5-1	-	TGCGCCAGCAGCGGGGGCCAATCGGCTCCTACAGATACGCAGTATTTT	CASSGGQSAPTDTQYF